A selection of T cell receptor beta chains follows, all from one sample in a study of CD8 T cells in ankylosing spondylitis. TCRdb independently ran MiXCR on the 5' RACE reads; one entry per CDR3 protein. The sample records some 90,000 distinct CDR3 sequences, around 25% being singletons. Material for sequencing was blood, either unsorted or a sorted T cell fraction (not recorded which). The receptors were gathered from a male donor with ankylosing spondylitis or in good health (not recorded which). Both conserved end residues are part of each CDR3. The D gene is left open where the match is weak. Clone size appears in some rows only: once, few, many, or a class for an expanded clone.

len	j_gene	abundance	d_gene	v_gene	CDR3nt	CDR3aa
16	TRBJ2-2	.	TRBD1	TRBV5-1	TGCGCCAGCAGCTTCTCTGGGCTCAGGGGGACCGGGGAGCTGTTTTTT	CASSFSGLRGTGELFF
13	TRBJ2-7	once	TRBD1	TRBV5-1	TGCGCCAGCAGCTACGGGACAGGGGCCGAGCAGTACTTC	CASSYGTGAEQYF
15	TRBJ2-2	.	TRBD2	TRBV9	TGTGCCAGCAGCCTGGGACTAGCGGGGGCCGGGGAGCTGTTTTTT	CASSLGLAGAGELFF
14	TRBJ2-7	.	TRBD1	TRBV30	TGTGCCTGGAGAACAGGGGGTTTATTCTACGAGCAGTACTTC	CAWRTGGLFYEQYF
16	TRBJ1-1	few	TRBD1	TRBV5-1	TGCGCCAGCAGCAAGGACAGGGGCGCCATGAACACTGAAGCTTTCTTT	CASSKDRGAMNTEAFF
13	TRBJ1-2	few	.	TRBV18	TGTGCCAGCTCAGGAGATTGGGGCTATGGCTACACCTTC	CASSGDWGYGYTF
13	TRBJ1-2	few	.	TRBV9	TGTGCCAGCAGCTGGGACCTATGGGGTGGCTACACCTTC	CASSWDLWGGYTF
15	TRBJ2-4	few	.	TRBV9	TGTGCCAGCAGCGTAGGGGGGAAGGCCAAAAACATTCAGTACTTC	CASSVGGKAKNIQYF
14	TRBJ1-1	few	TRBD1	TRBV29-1	TGCAGCGTTGGTCGGACAGGGAGCGACACTGAAGCTTTCTTT	CSVGRTGSDTEAFF
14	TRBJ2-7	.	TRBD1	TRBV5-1	TGCGCCAGCAGCTTGGGAACAGGGGCCTACGAGCAGTACTTC	CASSLGTGAYEQYF
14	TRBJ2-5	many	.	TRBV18	TGTGCCAGCTCACCACCGGTAGGGGTAGAGACCCAGTACTTC	CASSPPVGVETQYF
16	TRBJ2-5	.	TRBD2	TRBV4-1	TGCGCCAGCAGACCCGGGACTAGCGGACGTCAAGAGACCCAGTACTTC	CASRPGTSGRQETQYF
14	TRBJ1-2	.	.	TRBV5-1	TGCGCCAGCAGCCTCTCGGACAGAAGAAATGGCTACACCTTC	CASSLSDRRNGYTF
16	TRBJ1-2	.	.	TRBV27	TGTGCCAGCAGTCACACAGGGTCCGGTGGGAACTATGGCTACACCTTC	CASSHTGSGGNYGYTF
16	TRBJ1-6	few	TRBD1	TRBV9	TGTGCCAGCAGCGAGACTTCAGGGGGACAAAATTCACCCCTCCACTTT	CASSETSGGQNSPLHF
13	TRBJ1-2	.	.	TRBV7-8	TGTGCCAGCAGCGCAACAGGGATCTATGGCTACACCTTC	CASSATGIYGYTF
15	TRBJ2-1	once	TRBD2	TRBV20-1	TGCAGTGCCTCATCAGGACTAGCGGGGTACAATGAGCAGTTCTTC	CSASSGLAGYNEQFF
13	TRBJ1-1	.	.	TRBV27	TGTGCCAGCAGTTTCACATCGTGGACTGAAGCTTTCTTT	CASSFTSWTEAFF
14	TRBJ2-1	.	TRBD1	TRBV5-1	TGCGCCAGCAGCTCGGACAGGGTCAACAATGAGCAGTTCTTC	CASSSDRVNNEQFF
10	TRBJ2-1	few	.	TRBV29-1	TGCAGCGTTGGCTACAATGAGCAGTTCTTC	CSVGYNEQFF
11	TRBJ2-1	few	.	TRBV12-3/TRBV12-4	TGTGCCACCCGCGGGATTGTTGAGCAGTTCTTC	CATRGIVEQFF
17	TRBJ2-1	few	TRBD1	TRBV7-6	TGTGCCAGCAGCTTAGGGGCCGGGACAGGGTCGGTGTATGAGCAGTTCTTC	CASSLGAGTGSVYEQFF